This TCR beta chain was identified in a study of blood T cell repertoires in COVID-19. Study-level background: From T cells, B-cell-depleted T cells, or PBMCs came the material, which was cDNA or gDNA.

Authors' data handling: Reference gene primers were amplified, and this amplification served to estimate nucleated cell counts. Sequenced by immunoSEQ multiplex PCR; TCRdb stores in-frame clones only, minus some. D and trimming come from the DNA, and the V and J calls and clone size come from that table. The sample contains approximately 90,000 clones, under 90% of which appear only once. Trimming cost V 4 bases and J 6 bases, with 7 bases left between them. This CDR3 has 11 residues. Germline-derived CDR1 and CDR2 are MGHDK and SYGVNS. Seattle's enrolled individuals joined amid active infection and were then monitored longitudinally.

This sequence was found in a man aged 60 to 75 with COVID-19, enrolled during active disease. The sequenced sample consisted of peripheral blood. The chain links TRBV25-1 to TRBJ2-7, with unresolved D. In DNA form, the CDR3 reads TGTGCCAGCAGTGCCCCCGGCGAGCAGTACTTC. Translation: CASSAPGEQYF.